The clone carrying this T cell receptor beta chain was counted ten times or more. Its cognate antigen is unknown. Per the original methods: To classify distant metastasis in papillary thyroid cancer, a model was built from CDR3 differences across clinicopathological groups. TCRdb reanalyzed the PCR reads with MiXCR. TCRdb's processing, not the study's, gives the V and J calls here. The sample includes 89,000 or so clones, around 7.8% of them seen just once. The CDR3 has 12 residues. V lost 1 base, J lost 7 bases, and 7 bases lay in between. The germline V gene encodes CDR1 DFQATT and CDR2 SNEGSKA (reference sequence). Until they underwent thyroid surgery, no patient had received any treatment. The source of the sample is a study of metastatic and nonmetastatic thyroid tumors. Study overall: From malignant and benign thyroid patients, repertoires in blood and in tumor or nodule tissue were compared. The study, taken as a whole, reports: TCR beta diversity was reportedly significantly higher in malignant thyroid tumors than benign nodules, in blood and tumor.

The chain employs TRBV20-1 and TRBJ2-2; D remains unclear. Sequenced input: blood. This TCR derives from a female donor with papillary thyroid cancer or a benign thyroid nodule (not recorded which). Some clones in this sample may be carry-over from other donors' samples. For the CDR3, the DNA is TGCAGTGCTAGAGTTGGGGACGGGGAGCTGTTTTTT. Translated: CSARVGDGELFF.